This T cell receptor beta chain was identified in a study of CXCR3-negative and CXCR3-positive naive CD8 T cells. Regarding the study as a whole: CXCR3 levels fell partly with cryopreservation; most assays relied on fresh PBMCs. CXCR3-negative and CXCR3-positive naive cells shared comparable TRBV-TRBJ usage, but memory cells did not. Both naive subsets carried similar amounts of surface CD5, so TCR strength was inferred from TRB CDR3 properties.

The naive CD8+ gate required CD45RO-CCR7+CD27+CD95- phenotype. Notes on this clonotype: Its antigen is unknown.

TRB cDNA libraries were made by UMI-labeled 5' RACE. Reprocessing the 5' RACE reads, TCRdb reports a single entry for every CDR3 protein and omits DNA. This sample's table has over 100,000 distinct CDR3 sequences. The sequenced sample was naive CXCR3- CD8+ T cells from blood. Subset noted: CD45RO-CCR7+CD27+CD95- naive CD8+ T cells lacking CXCR3 (TNR3-). The sequence was obtained from a human donor in good health. Some clones in this sample may be carry-over from other donors' samples.

CDR3 region: CASTTGGTAGKLFF. The V call is TRBV11-2, the J call TRBJ1-4. The germline V gene encodes CDR1 SGHAT and CDR2 FQNNGV. CDR3 length equals 14 residues.